These 12 T cell receptor beta chains share one sample of origin, sequenced in a study of T-cell reconstitution after alpha-beta-depleted transplantation in children. Using unique molecular identifiers, the investigators prepared the TCRbeta library. TCRdb recomputed calls from the PCR reads with MiXCR, one row per CDR3 protein. The table has a few hundred thousand distinct CDR3 sequences, 10% to 15% seen once. The material sequenced was PBMCs, mostly from graft donor cells, taken 360 days after TCRalphabeta/CD19-depleted stem cell transplant. The receptors stem from a male patient younger than 18 who had a stem cell transplant for acute myeloid leukemia, so the T cells may come from the graft donor.

This clonotype was seen more than once but under ten times. J is TRBJ2-1 and V is TRBV29-1; possible D gene TRBD2, 6 bases. V shed 1 base and J shed 8 bases, with 18 bases lying between them. The CDR3 loop spans 15 amino acids. Germline V CDR1 and CDR2: SQVTM, ANQGSEA. Here the CDR3 DNA reads TGCAGCGTTGAAGGGAGAACGGGAGTGGCGCATGAGCAGTTCTTC. Translated: CSVEGRTGVAHEQFF.

This clonotype was seen more than once but under ten times. The rearrangement uses TRBV2 and TRBJ1-2; 7 nucleotides align to TRBD1. The V segment lost 6 bases and the J segment 0 bases; nucleotides outside the gene matches: 10. The CDR3 loop spans 16 amino acids. Per germline, CDR1 SNHLY and CDR2 FYNNEI. The CDR3 DNA follows: TGTGCCAGCAGGACCGGGACAGACGCCACTAACTATGGCTACACCTTC. Its translation is CASRTGTDATNYGYTF.

This clonotype has a count of ten or more. The genes are TRBV25-1 and TRBJ2-7; D not resolved. V was trimmed by 4 bases and J by 3 bases, leaving 4 bases between them. The length of the CDR3 is 11 residues. The germline V gene encodes CDR1 MGHDK and CDR2 SYGVNS. The CDR3 reads CASSGGYEQYF. The CDR3 bases are TGTGCCAGCAGTGGGGGCTACGAGCAGTACTTC.

In this sample, this clonotype turned up many times. CDR3 region: CASSLLREALYEQYF. In DNA form, the CDR3 reads TGTGCCAGCAGCCTGCTGCGGGAGGCTCTGTACGAGCAGTACTTC. V usage is TRBV4-2 and J usage is TRBJ2-7, with 8 bases identical to TRBD2. Trimming at V came to 4 bases and at J to 4 bases, leaving 9 bases not matched to a gene. The CDR3 is 15 residues long. The germline gives CDR1 LGHNA, CDR2 YNFKEQ.

This clonotype turned up a few times. The rearrangement uses TRBV6-1 and TRBJ1-2, with TRBD1 matching over 9 bases. Per germline, CDR1 MNHNS and CDR2 SASEGT. The CDR3 contains 14 residues. J was trimmed by 6 bases and V by 5 bases; bases with no gene match: 7. The CDR3 spells CASSRLQGADGYTF. CDR3 in DNA: TGTGCCAGCAGTAGATTACAGGGGGCGGATGGCTACACCTTC.

The CDR3 nucleotides are TGTGCCAGCAGCCCGCCGCCGGGACAGGGGCAAAGTGGTTCACCCCTCCACTTT. It specifies CASSPPPGQGQSGSPLHF. This chain connects TRBV7-2 to TRBJ1-6, with 10 bases that match TRBD1. Losses at the gene ends were 5 bases for V and 9 bases for J; bases not matched to a gene: 16. CDR3 length: 18 amino acids. Germline V gives CDR1 SGHTA, CDR2 FQGNSA.

V and J are TRBV7-2 and TRBJ2-1; 12 bases match TRBD2. V shed 5 bases and J 8 bases; nucleotides not matched to a gene: 13. The CDR3 contains 17 residues. Germline V CDR1 and CDR2: SGHTA, FQGNSA. CDR3 sequence: CASSPNPLAGGRDEQFF. CDR3 nucleotide sequence: TGTGCCAGCAGCCCTAACCCCCTAGCGGGAGGGCGCGATGAGCAGTTCTTC.

This clonotype was detected a few times. V and J are TRBV28 and TRBJ2-7; tentatively, D is TRBD1 or TRBD2 (6 bases each). Germline CDR1 and CDR2: MDHEN and SYDVKM. The CDR3 extends over 14 amino acids. V lost 8 bases and J 5 bases, leaving 19 bases between the germline ends. The DNA for the CDR3 is TGTGCCAGCCAACCAGGGGCTTCGGGAGACGAGCAGTACTTC. It encodes CASQPGASGDEQYF.

This clonotype was counted ten times or more. The CDR3 reads CASSFAVAQDTQYF. CDR3 DNA: TGTGCCAGCAGTTTCGCGGTAGCCCAGGATACGCAGTATTTT. This chain uses TRBV27 with TRBJ2-3, with D unclear. CDR1 is MNHEY and CDR2 is SMNVEV in the germline V gene (reference sequence). The CDR3 has 14 amino acids. The V and J ends lost 3 bases and 6 bases respectively, with 13 bases between them.

This clonotype has more than one count but fewer than ten. The J gene is TRBJ2-7, the V gene TRBV2; D is undetermined. The CDR3 runs 13 residues. The germline V gene encodes CDR1 SNHLY and CDR2 FYNNEI. V gave up 8 bases and J gave up 3 bases, with 14 bases separating them. In DNA, the CDR3 is TGTGCCAGCTTTCCTTACGGTTACTACGAGCAGTACTTC. This encodes CASFPYGYYEQYF.

This clonotype was seen only once. This chain connects TRBV4-1 to TRBJ2-2; D perhaps matches TRBD1 (5 bases). The CDR3 has 15 residues. Trimming stripped 1 base from V and 2 bases from J, with 8 bases between. Germline CDR1 and CDR2: MGHRA and YSYEKL. The CDR3 loop is CASSQVGANTGELFF. The CDR3, as DNA: TGCGCCAGCAGCCAAGTTGGGGCCAACACCGGGGAGCTGTTTTTT.

The chain joins TRBV6-2 or TRBV6-3 to TRBJ2-3; maybe TRBD2 (6 bases). Germline V gene sequence: CDR1 MNHEY, CDR2 SVGEGT. This CDR3 contains 13 residues. V lost 8 bases to trimming and J lost 2 bases, with 11 bases between them. For the CDR3, the DNA is TGTGCCAGCCGGGGGACCAACACAGATACGCAGTATTTT. This translates into CASRGTNTDTQYF.